The rows below give T cell receptor beta chains drawn from one sample of a study of blood T cell repertoires in COVID-19. Assay: immunoSEQ multiplex PCR; the TCRdb copy retains only in-frame clones and omits some. The sample holds approximately 99,000 clones, around 84% seen once. The sample comprised peripheral blood. These receptors were collected from a woman aged 60-70 years in a cohort sampled during active or convalescent COVID-19. Each CDR3 is given without its conserved first and last residue. The order of the fields is V gene, D gene, clone size, CDR3 protein. D genes are given only for firm matches. A row's size may be missing; if present it is once, few, many or a size class.

TRBV7-9	-	-	ASSSGRELSYEQY
TRBV13	TRBD1	-	ASSLGRTGPGYGYT
TRBV6-5	TRBD1	once	ASSYSGGSGYT
TRBV2	-	few	ASSEALRTAYNQPQH
TRBV27	-	once	ATRENLWAGELF
TRBV3-1/TRBV3-2	TRBD2	-	ASSQDLRTS
TRBV28	-	few	ASSGWNEKLF
TRBV10-3	-	-	AISERAGNEKLF
TRBV27	-	-	ASSRRVSGKGNSPLH
TRBV7-7	-	-	ASSLGVWNEQF
TRBV4-2	-	-	ASSQESYDSLMEF
TRBV12-5	-	-	ASGSGGTDTQY
TRBV10-3	TRBD1	-	AIKGTGVNSPLH
TRBV11-2	-	-	ASSLQRGMMNTEAF
TRBV6-1	-	-	ASSVSGVHMNTEAF
TRBV7-3	TRBD2	-	ASSSRTSGAAVDTQY
TRBV7-3	TRBD1	-	ASGQGNTQY
TRBV2	-	-	ASSAQEKIQPQH
TRBV15	-	-	ATSRGGAGMNTEAF
TRBV10-3	-	-	AIRSGLDNTGELF
TRBV19	TRBD2	-	ASTRVVREGPLYNEQF
TRBV9	-	-	ASSSTGRNEKLF
TRBV3-1/TRBV3-2	-	-	ASSQDSRGYT
TRBV7-9	TRBD1	-	ASSPGTGVNYGYT
TRBV4-1	-	once	ASSQDVAQSYGYT
TRBV6-6	-	once	ASSPPREGEKLF
TRBV12-3/TRBV12-4	-	-	ASSFGETQY
TRBV7-8	TRBD1	-	ASSTDRVAGNTIY
TRBV5-1	-	-	ASSLDRAGYT
TRBV24-1	TRBD1	-	ATSDKGAGNQPQH
TRBV12-3/TRBV12-4	-	-	ASSQTQETQY
TRBV11-3	-	-	ASSFGQGETQY
TRBV5-1	TRBD1	-	ASSPRQGSGYTEAF
TRBV2	-	-	ATTLAFQETQY
TRBV5-1	TRBD2	few	ASSPALRLAGIEQF
TRBV30	-	-	AWSVIQDEQY
TRBV11-2	-	-	ASSGGLGEKLF
TRBV2	-	-	ASRIDGENTEAF
TRBV28	TRBD2	-	ASSLGTSGRALVQF
TRBV19	-	-	ASSLGQTNQPQH
TRBV27	TRBD2	-	ASSLAGVRDTQY
TRBV7-8	-	-	PRGASYEQY
TRBV11-2	TRBD1	once	ASRLQGGNGYT
TRBV28	-	-	ASRGGGRHEQY
TRBV10-2	TRBD2	-	ASRRVGGRGAGELF
TRBV7-9	TRBD2	once	ASSLWGLAGVQETQY
TRBV5-1	-	few	ASSPGSATNEKLF
TRBV24-1	-	-	ATSKDGSGETQY
TRBV9	TRBD2	once	ASREGLARGELF
TRBV7-6	TRBD1	once	ASSARGRGLITDTQY
TRBV4-2	-	once	ASSQDSKNTEAF
TRBV7-9	-	-	ASSRGARQANEKLF
TRBV24-1	-	-	ATSDPYNEQF
TRBV6-5	-	-	ASYRDRMSTEAF
TRBV28	-	-	ASGPPGGNLNQPQH
TRBV20-1	-	-	SGETYNEQF
TRBV5-4	TRBD2	-	ASSLGGLELAGYEQY